One sample yielded the 11 T cell receptor beta chains listed below, sequenced in a study of blood T cell repertoires in COVID-19. Method: immunoSEQ multiplex PCR; TCRdb's copy keeps in-frame clones and lacks some. This sample has under 200,000 clones; about 88% occur once, and the top ten carry roughly 24%. The source material was peripheral blood. All receptors come from a man in his fifties or sixties with acute or convalescent COVID-19.

V and J are TRBV10-3 and TRBJ1-2, with D possibly TRBD1 on 5 matching bases. Trimming pared 0 bases from V and 0 bases from J, leaving 5 bases between. CDR3 length equals 14 residues. The V gene's germline CDR1 is ENHRY and CDR2 SYGVKD. DNA for the CDR3: TGTGCCATCAGTGAGTCGACAGCTAACTATGGCTACACCTTC. This gives the protein CAISESTANYGYTF.

There are a few counts of this clone. CDR3 DNA sequence: TGTGCCAGCTTTGGTGGGAGGAGCACAGATACGCAGTATTTT. This sequence encodes CASFGGRSTDTQYF. The rearrangement links TRBV27 to TRBJ2-3; possibly TRBD2 for D (6 bases). The length of the CDR3 is 14 residues. The germline V and J ends were trimmed by 8 bases and 0 bases, with 12 bases remaining between them. Germline values: CDR1 MNHEY, CDR2 SMNVEV (reference sequence).

The CDR3 nucleotides read TGTGCCAGCAGTGATAGGCTAGCGGGGGGAAATGAGCAGTTCTTC. Translated: CASSDRLAGGNEQFF. The rearrangement joins TRBV25-1 to TRBJ2-1; TRBD2 agrees at 11 bases. The V gene end was trimmed by 3 bases and the J gene end by 7 bases; junction bases not matched to a gene: 5. Germline CDR1 reads MGHDK; CDR2 reads SYGVNS. There are 15 residues in the CDR3. Drawing the rest from reference TRBV25-1 and TRBJ2-1, the complete variable domain is EADIYQTPRYLVIGTGKKITLECSQTMGHDKMYWYQQDPGMELHLIHYSYGVNSTEKGDLSSESTVSRIRTEHFPLTLESARPSHTSQYLCASSDRLAGGNEQFFGPGTRLTVL.

The chain links TRBV7-9 to TRBJ2-2; no firm D call. V dropped 2 bases and J dropped 3 bases, with 16 bases sitting between them. CDR1 is SEHNR and CDR2 is FQNEAQ in the germline V gene (reference sequence). This CDR3 contains 17 residues. The CDR3 reads CASSLWAVLGDTGELFF. Written as DNA, the CDR3 is TGTGCCAGCAGCTTATGGGCAGTCTTAGGCGACACCGGGGAGCTGTTTTTT.

This rearrangement joins TRBV7-8 to TRBJ1-1; a possible D gene is TRBD1 (5 bases). The germline V gene has CDR1 SGHVS and CDR2 FQNEAQ. With 5 bases removed from V and 7 bases from J, the gap between germline ends came to 14 bases. The CDR3 contains 13 residues. The CDR3 nucleotides read TGTGCCAGCAGCCTTGGGGGGGGAATTGAAGCTTTCTTT. Protein: CASSLGGGIEAFF.

The rearrangement uses TRBV28 and TRBJ1-5, with D unclear. Germline V gives CDR1 MDHEN, CDR2 SYDVKM. The CDR3 spans 12 residues. The ends were cut back, 7 bases at V and 12 bases at J, with 16 bases in the middle. The CDR3 region is CASTSTPGLQHF. CDR3 DNA sequence: TGTGCCAGCACCTCTACCCCTGGGCTCCAGCATTTT.

The rearrangement links TRBV6-5 to TRBJ1-1; maybe TRBD1 (6 bases). Trimming removed 6 bases from V and 3 bases from J, with 11 bases in between. Germline lookup yields CDR1 MNHEY and CDR2 SVGAGI. The length of the CDR3 is 13 residues. CDR3 protein: CASSVTGYTEAFF. Here the CDR3 DNA reads TGTGCCAGCAGCGTTACAGGGTACACTGAAGCTTTCTTT.

The genes are TRBV20-1 and TRBJ1-5; perhaps TRBD1 as D (6 bases). Trimming took off 5 bases at V and 5 bases at J, with 13 bases between the two ends. CDR3 length: 13 residues. Per germline, CDR1 DFQATT and CDR2 SNEGSKA (reference sequence). The CDR3 protein is CSAREQGDQPQHF. The CDR3 region has the DNA TGCAGTGCTCGTGAACAGGGTGATCAGCCCCAGCATTTT.

V and J are TRBV29-1 and TRBJ2-1; the D gene is possibly TRBD1 (5 bases). CDR1 and CDR2 (germline): SQVTM, ANQGSEA. Trimming took 6 bases from V and 0 from J, leaving 12 bases between them. The CDR3 loop spans 14 amino acids. DNA for the CDR3: TGCAGCGTGACGTTAGGGGCCTCCTACAATGAGCAGTTCTTC. Protein sequence: CSVTLGASYNEQFF.

The chain uses TRBV10-1 and TRBJ1-2, with 7 bases that match TRBD1. CDR1 WNHNN and CDR2 SYGVQD come from the germline V gene (reference sequence). V shed 9 bases, J shed 6 bases, and the junction held 7 bases outside the gene matches. This CDR3 has 12 residues. CDR3 bases: TGCGCCAGTCCGCCGGGACAGAATGGCTACACCTTC. This sequence encodes CASPPGQNGYTF.

The V gene is TRBV29-1, the J gene TRBJ2-1; D ambiguous. Trimming removed 4 bases at V and 4 bases at J, with 5 bases between. The CDR3 totals 11 residues. The germline CDR1 and CDR2 sequences are SQVTM and ANQGSEA. CDR3 loop: CSVAHYNEQFF. The DNA of the CDR3 is TGCAGCGTTGCACATTACAATGAGCAGTTCTTC.